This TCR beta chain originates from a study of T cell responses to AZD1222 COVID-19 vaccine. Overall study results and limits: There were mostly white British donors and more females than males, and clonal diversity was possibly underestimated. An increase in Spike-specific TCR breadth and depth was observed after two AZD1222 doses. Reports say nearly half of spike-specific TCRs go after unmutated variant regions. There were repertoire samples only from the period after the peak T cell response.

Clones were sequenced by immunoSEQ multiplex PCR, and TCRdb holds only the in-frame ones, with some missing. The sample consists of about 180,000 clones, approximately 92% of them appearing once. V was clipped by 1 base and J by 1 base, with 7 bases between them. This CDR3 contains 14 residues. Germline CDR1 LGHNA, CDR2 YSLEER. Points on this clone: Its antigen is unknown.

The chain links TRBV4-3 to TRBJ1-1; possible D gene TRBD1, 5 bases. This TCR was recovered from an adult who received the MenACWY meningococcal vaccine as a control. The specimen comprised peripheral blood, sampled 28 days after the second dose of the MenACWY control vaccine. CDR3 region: CASSQGQTNTEAFF. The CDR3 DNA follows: TGCGCCAGCAGCCAAGGACAGACGAACACTGAAGCTTTCTTT.